This TCR beta chain stems from a study of blood T cell repertoires in COVID-19. Whole-study context: Donors in the United States, Italy and Spain gave samples during acute or convalescent COVID-19. Sources were T cells, B-cell-depleted T cells, or PBMCs; the material itself was cDNA or gDNA.

This clone was observed a few times. The germline CDR1 and CDR2 sequences are ENHRY and SYGVKD. The CDR3 has 14 residues. The junction had 6 bases not matched to a gene; V was cut back by 10 bases and J by 3 bases. Authors' methods: Estimation of nucleated cell counts relied on the amplification of reference gene primers. Profiled with immunoSEQ multiplex PCR; TCRdb holds only in-frame clones, not every one. The D gene and trimming were derived from the DNA, and the V and J assignments and clone size from that table. The repertoire consists of some 180,000 clones, with around 85% occurring once and the leading ten covering under 9.5%.

The chain carries TRBV10-3 and TRBJ1-5, with 10 bases matching TRBD1. The sequenced sample was peripheral blood. The sequence was obtained from a woman aged 55-69 years with acute or convalescent COVID-19. The CDR3 sequence: CATGQGENNQPQHF. CDR3 bases: TGTGCCACCGGACAGGGGGAGAACAATCAGCCCCAGCATTTT.